A single sample is the source of the 27 T cell receptor beta chains below, sequenced in a study of cytomegalovirus exposure and HLA in healthy donors. The PCR ran on 60 Vbeta and 13 Jbeta primers. Clones were sequenced by immunoSEQ multiplex PCR, and TCRdb holds only the in-frame ones, with some missing. Of roughly 250,000 clones in the sample, approximately 85% were seen once. The sequenced sample consisted of PBMCs. The source of these receptors is a middle-aged woman in good health and CMV-seropositive.

This clone was recorded a few times. The chain combines TRBV6-8 with TRBJ1-5, with 10 bases aligning to TRBD1. V shed 2 bases, J shed 5 bases, and the junction held 9 bases outside the gene matches. Germline lookup yields CDR1 MNHGY and CDR2 SAAAGT. This CDR3 is 17 amino acids long. This chain's CDR3 is CASSYPPDRGLYQPQHF. The CDR3 nucleotides read TGTGCCAGCAGTTACCCACCAGACAGGGGGCTTTATCAGCCCCAGCATTTT.

This chain joins TRBV28 and TRBJ2-7; TRBD2 aligns across 11 bases. Losses at the gene ends were 5 bases for V and 0 bases for J; bases not matched to a gene: 3. The CDR3 is 15 amino acids. CDR1 is MDHEN, CDR2 SYDVKM, per germline. Written as DNA, the CDR3 is TGTGCCAGCAGTGAGACTAGCGGGGCCTCCTACGAGCAGTACTTC. This encodes CASSETSGASYEQYF.

The chain combines TRBV29-1 with TRBJ1-4; TRBD1 matches 10 bases. The V gene end was trimmed by 6 bases and the J gene end by 7 bases; junction bases not matched to a gene: 5. This CDR3 is built from 13 residues. From germline, CDR1 is SQVTM and CDR2 ANQGSEA. CDR3 loop: CSVGGQGGEKLFF. The CDR3 DNA is TGCAGCGTGGGAGGACAGGGGGGTGAAAAACTGTTTTTT.

The chain couples TRBV2 to TRBJ2-1; 13 bases are a match to TRBD2. The CDR3 spans 16 residues. V shed 10 bases and J 2 bases; nucleotides not matched to a gene: 8. CDR1 is SNHLY, CDR2 FYNNEI, per germline. The CDR3 nucleotides read TGTGCCAACTCCGGGACTAGCGGGACGCCCTACAATGAGCAGTTCTTC. Encoded protein: CANSGTSGTPYNEQFF.

The chain uses TRBV5-6 and TRBJ2-3, with 7 positions matching TRBD1. J was trimmed by 5 bases and V by 6 bases; bases with no gene match: 6. This CDR3 region has 13 residues. The germline V gene has CDR1 SGHDT and CDR2 YYEEEE. The CDR3: CASTLTGVDTQYF. In nucleotides, the CDR3 is TGTGCCAGCACCTTAACAGGGGTAGATACGCAGTATTTT.

V and J are TRBV7-3 and TRBJ2-1; TRBD2 matches at 9 bases. Losses at the gene ends were 5 bases for V and 4 bases for J; bases not matched to a gene: 9. Germline V lookup: CDR1 SGHTA, CDR2 FQGTGA. This CDR3 spans 16 amino acids. CDR3 sequence reads: CASSPFGSGGYNEQFF. CDR3 DNA: TGTGCCAGCAGCCCCTTTGGTAGCGGGGGTTACAATGAGCAGTTCTTC.

This chain connects TRBV6-1 to TRBJ2-5; 10 positions match TRBD2. The CDR3 runs to 16 residues. V gave up 2 bases and J gave up 4 bases; unmatched junction bases: 7. The germline CDR1 and CDR2 sequences are MNHNS and SASEGT. This chain's CDR3 is CASSETSGMGGETQYF. The CDR3 DNA sequence: TGTGCCAGCAGTGAAACTAGCGGGATGGGGGGAGAGACCCAGTACTTC.

This clone was seen just once. V gene TRBV6-1 combines with J gene TRBJ2-7; perhaps TRBD1 as D (6 bases). V was cut by 4 bases and J by 4 bases, with 17 bases left in between. Germline V CDR1 and CDR2: MNHNS, SASEGT. This CDR3 is built from 15 residues. The CDR3 reads CASSGEWGPGYEQYF. DNA of the CDR3: TGTGCCAGCAGTGGAGAATGGGGGCCCGGGTACGAGCAGTACTTC.

This rearrangement joins TRBV9 to TRBJ1-1; D is undetermined. Per the germline V gene, CDR1 is SGDLS and CDR2 is YYNGEE. The CDR3 extends over 14 amino acids. V was clipped by 4 bases and J by 1 base, with 11 bases between them. In nucleotides, the CDR3 is TGTGCCAGCAGCCCCAGGCTTCAGAACACTGAAGCTTTCTTT. It codes for CASSPRLQNTEAFF.

The chain carries TRBV28 and TRBJ2-2; D is possibly TRBD2 (5 bases). Per germline, CDR1 MDHEN and CDR2 SYDVKM. The V end lost 3 bases, the J end lost 5 bases, and 13 bases lay between the germline ends. The length of the CDR3 is 15 residues. CDR3 amino acids: CASSFPPGGTGELFF. In DNA form, the CDR3 reads TGTGCCAGCAGTTTTCCCCCCGGAGGAACCGGGGAGCTGTTTTTT.

V and J are TRBV6-4 and TRBJ1-1; 9 bases match TRBD1. J was trimmed by 11 bases and V by 5 bases; bases with no gene match: 12. The germline V gene has CDR1 MRHNA and CDR2 SNTAGT. This CDR3 comprises 14 residues. Here the CDR3 DNA reads TGTGCCAGCAGTCCCGGGACAGGGTTCAAGAGGGCTTTCTTT. This codes for CASSPGTGFKRAFF.

The chain couples TRBV5-3 to TRBJ2-1, with 8 bases fitting TRBD2. TRBV5-3 is treated as an ORF (open reading frame) with a function not yet certain. The CDR3 loop spans 16 amino acids. After removal of 0 bases from V and 5 bases from J, the junction contained 7 bases not matched to a gene. CDR3 region: CARSLVSGSQHNEQFF. The CDR3 region has the DNA TGTGCCAGAAGCTTGGTCAGCGGGAGTCAACACAATGAGCAGTTCTTC.

The chain links TRBV7-3 to TRBJ2-2; 10 nucleotides match TRBD1. J gave up 0 bases and V 1 base, and 8 bases lay outside the gene matches. The CDR3 contains 19 residues. From germline, CDR1 is SGHTA and CDR2 FQGTGA. The CDR3 DNA reads TGTGCCAGCAGCTTAAAGGACAGGGGGGCCAACTCGAACACCGGGGAGCTGTTTTTT. This gives the protein CASSLKDRGANSNTGELFF.

The chain couples TRBV5-1 to TRBJ2-2; 7 nucleotides match TRBD1. The germline V gene has CDR1 SGHRS and CDR2 YFSETQ. The CDR3 runs 15 residues. V gave up 6 bases and J gave up 0 bases; unmatched junction bases: 5. The CDR3, as DNA: TGCGCCAGCAAGCCCGGGACAGCGAACACCGGGGAGCTGTTTTTT. This gives the protein CASKPGTANTGELFF.

The DNA for the CDR3 is TGTGCCAGCAGCCGCCGGACTAGCGGCTACTACAATGAGCAGTTCTTC. It specifies CASSRRTSGYYNEQFF. The V call is TRBV5-8, the J call TRBJ2-1; 10 nucleotides line up with TRBD2. Germline V lookup: CDR1 SGHTS, CDR2 YDEGEE. J lost 3 bases, V lost 4 bases, and 7 bases had no gene match. The CDR3 runs to 16 residues.

The gene calls are TRBV11-2 and TRBJ2-2; D remains ambiguous. This CDR3 comprises 13 residues. Trimming removed 2 bases at V and 1 base at J, with 2 bases between. Germline assignment: CDR1 SGHAT and CDR2 FQNNGV. This chain's CDR3 is CASSLQNTGELFF. DNA of the CDR3: TGTGCCAGCAGCTTACAGAACACCGGGGAGCTGTTTTTT. Based on the CDR3 plus reference TRBV11-2 and TRBJ2-2, the full variable domain is EAGVAQSPRYKIIEKRQSVAFWCNPISGHATLYWYQQILGQGPKLLIQFQNNGVVDDSQLPKDRFSAERLKGVDSTLKIQPAKLEDSAVYLCASSLQNTGELFFGEGSRLTVL.

The genes are TRBV30 and TRBJ1-2, with 9 positions matching TRBD1. Germline CDR1 is GTSNPN and CDR2 is SVGIG (reference sequence). Trimming removed 0 bases from V and 8 bases from J; junction bases left unmatched: 4. The CDR3 totals 13 residues. CDR3 in DNA: TGTGCCTGGAGTGTGAAACAGGGGGCCGGCTACACCTTC. It is translated as CAWSVKQGAGYTF.

This clone was counted a few times. This rearrangement joins TRBV30 to TRBJ2-7; D might be TRBD2 (6 bases). The CDR3 covers 14 residues. V lost 4 bases and J 0 bases, leaving 13 bases between the germline ends. The germline gives CDR1 GTSNPN, CDR2 SVGIG (reference sequence). The CDR3 is CAWKGLGGSYEQYF. The DNA of the CDR3 is TGTGCCTGGAAGGGGTTGGGGGGCTCCTACGAGCAGTACTTC. Variable domain in full (rest from reference TRBV30 and TRBJ2-7): SQTIHQWPATLVQPVGSPLSLECTVEGTSNPNLYWYRQAAGRGLQLLFYSVGIGQISSEVPQNLSASRPQDRQFILSSKKLLLSDSGFYLCAWKGLGGSYEQYFGPGTRLTVT.

The J gene is TRBJ1-6, the V gene TRBV2; D is perhaps TRBD1 (5 bases). This CDR3 comprises 15 residues. Trimming removed 2 bases at V and 13 bases at J, with 18 bases between. Germline assignment: CDR1 SNHLY and CDR2 FYNNEI. CDR3 protein: CASSERGPVWTPLHF. The CDR3 coding sequence is TGTGCCAGCAGTGAAAGGGGCCCGGTCTGGACCCCCCTCCACTTT.

V is TRBV11-2 and J is TRBJ2-2, with a weak D call TRBD2 (5 bases). There are 17 residues in the CDR3. CDR1 is SGHAT, CDR2 FQNNGV, per germline. V lost 5 bases and J 1 base, leaving 17 bases between the germline ends. Written as DNA, the CDR3 is TGTGCCAGCAGCACGGAGGACCGTCTCCGGAACACCGGGGAGCTGTTTTTT. It translates to CASSTEDRLRNTGELFF.

This chain joins TRBV7-3 and TRBJ2-3; 8 nucleotides line up with TRBD1. This CDR3 is built from 15 residues. The ends lost 5 bases at V and 2 bases at J; junction bases unmatched: 6. Germline V gene sequence: CDR1 SGHTA, CDR2 FQGTGA. DNA of the CDR3: TGTGCCAGCAGCCCCCAGGGGGCTCCCACAGATACGCAGTATTTT. Translating it yields CASSPQGAPTDTQYF.

This clone was counted a single time. This rearrangement joins TRBV10-3 to TRBJ2-2; the D gene is possibly TRBD1 (6 bases). Trimming stripped 0 bases from V and 7 bases from J, with 9 bases between. CDR1 ENHRY and CDR2 SYGVKD come from the germline V gene. The CDR3 contains 14 residues. The chain's CDR3 is CAISESGADGELFF. The CDR3 nucleotides are TGTGCCATCAGTGAGTCGGGGGCGGACGGGGAGCTGTTTTTT.

The chain has TRBV6-5 and TRBJ2-3, with 7 bases aligning to TRBD1. The CDR3 covers 14 residues. CDR1 is MNHEY, CDR2 SVGAGI, per germline. The trim removed 8 bases at V and 2 bases at J, leaving 7 bases unmatched. CDR3 sequence: CASRQGSLTDTQYF. CDR3 coding DNA: TGTGCCAGCCGACAGGGCTCTCTCACAGATACGCAGTATTTT.

This chain connects TRBV11-2 to TRBJ2-5; D gene ambiguous. The closer fit of TRBJ2-7 to the DNA end suggests the J call may be wrong. Germline CDR1 and CDR2: SGHAT and FQNNGV. The CDR3 is made up of 14 amino acids. The CDR3 DNA sequence: TGTGCCAGCAGCTTAGGCCCTAATATCTACGAGCAGTACTTC. The encoded protein is CASSLGPNIYEQYF.

This clone was seen just once. The V and J genes are TRBV28 and TRBJ2-4; 8 nucleotides match TRBD1. The V segment lost 3 bases and the J segment 6 bases; nucleotides outside the gene matches: 7. Germline V lookup: CDR1 MDHEN, CDR2 SYDVKM. There are 15 residues in the CDR3. The CDR3 DNA reads as TGTGCCAGCAGTTTGTCCGGACAGGGAGCAAACATTCAGTACTTC. It codes for CASSLSGQGANIQYF. The variable domain in full, with the rest retrieved from reference TRBV28 and TRBJ2-4, is DVKVTQSSRYLVKRTGEKVFLECVQDMDHENMFWYRQDPGLGLRLIYFSYDVKMKEKGDIPEGYSVSREKKERFSLILESASTNQTSMYLCASSLSGQGANIQYFGAGTRLSVL.

The genes are TRBV19 and TRBJ1-2; 12 bases are a match to TRBD1. There are 16 residues in the CDR3. Per germline, CDR1 LNHDA and CDR2 SQIVND (reference sequence). Trimming cost V 3 bases and J 3 bases; bases outside gene matches: 5. This CDR3 is CASSIGTGGEYYGYTF. The CDR3 DNA is TGTGCCAGTAGTATTGGGACAGGGGGCGAGTACTATGGCTACACCTTC.

V usage is TRBV7-9 and J usage is TRBJ2-7, with 12 bases that match TRBD2. This CDR3 is 15 amino acids long. Germline trimming cut 4 bases from V and 5 bases from J; bases unmatched to any gene: 6. Germline V gene sequence: CDR1 SEHNR, CDR2 FQNEAQ (reference sequence). CDR3 coding DNA: TGTGCCAGCAGCTCTAGCGGGAGGGCCAGGGACGAGCAGTACTTC. It yields the protein CASSSSGRARDEQYF.